These T cell receptor beta chains were read from a single sample in a study of CD8 T cells in Susac syndrome. TCRdb re-derived calls from the immunoSEQ multiplex PCR reads in MiXCR, one entry per CDR3 protein. The table lists about 150,000 distinct CDR3 sequences, around 94% of them singletons, with approximately 0.08% in the top ten. The sequencing input was CD4+ T cells from PBMCs. The receptors derive from a human donor in good health. CDR3s include the opening cysteine and the closing phenylalanine or tryptophan. A D gene is named only where the DNA matches it firmly. Size values are once, few and many counts, or a class for expanded clones, and some rows have none.

>.|.|TRBV12-3/TRBV12-4|TRBJ2-1
CASSIKDEQFF
TGTGCCAGCAGTATCAAAGATGAGCAGTTCTTC
>.|TRBD1|TRBV29-1|TRBJ1-1
CSVSRQGGTEAFF
TGCAGCGTTTCACGACAGGGCGGCACTGAAGCTTTCTTT
>once|.|TRBV19|TRBJ2-3
CASSPQPNTDTQYF
TGTGCCAGTAGTCCTCAGCCAAACACAGATACGCAGTATTTT
>.|TRBD1|TRBV19|TRBJ1-1
CATWDSKIHTEAFF
TGTGCCACCTGGGACAGTAAGATCCACACTGAAGCTTTCTTT
>.|TRBD1|TRBV19|TRBJ1-2
CASTTNRQGYGGYTF
TGTGCCAGTACCACTAACAGACAGGGGTACGGTGGCTACACCTTC
>.|.|TRBV5-4|TRBJ2-5
CASSLGTTQETQYF
TGTGCCAGCAGCTTGGGGACTACCCAAGAGACCCAGTACTTC
>.|.|TRBV20-1|TRBJ2-2
CSAIDRTGELFF
TGCAGTGCTATCGACCGAACCGGGGAGCTGTTTTTT
>once|.|TRBV12-3/TRBV12-4|TRBJ2-5
CASSHAVSRETQYF
TGTGCCAGCAGCCACGCAGTTTCTCGGGAGACCCAGTACTTC
>.|.|TRBV30|TRBJ1-4
CAWSKTPFNEKLFF
TGTGCCTGGAGCAAGACCCCTTTTAATGAAAAACTGTTTTTT
>.|TRBD2|TRBV18|TRBJ2-2
CASSSRRKTSGRTGELFF
TGTGCCAGCTCATCACGGCGCAAGACTAGCGGGAGGACCGGGGAGCTGTTTTTT
>once|.|TRBV6-6|TRBJ2-3
CASSMGARAADTQYF
TGTGCCAGCAGTATGGGGGCCAGGGCCGCAGATACGCAGTATTTT
>.|.|TRBV3-1|TRBJ2-6
CASSQARGRSGANVLTF
TGTGCCAGCAGCCAAGCGAGAGGGAGGTCTGGGGCCAACGTCCTGACTTTC
>.|.|TRBV20-1|TRBJ1-1
CSASALLNTEAFF
TGCAGTGCTAGCGCATTACTAAACACTGAAGCTTTCTTT
>few|.|TRBV10-3|TRBJ1-1
CAITNDGEAFF
TGTGCCATCACCAATGATGGGGAAGCTTTCTTT
>once|TRBD2|TRBV29-1|TRBJ2-1
CSVPPEGGLGWNEQFF
TGCAGCGTTCCCCCGGAGGGGGGACTAGGTTGGAATGAGCAGTTCTTC
>.|.|TRBV4-1|TRBJ1-1
CASSQPAKNTEAFF
TGCGCCAGCAGCCAGCCGGCAAAAAACACTGAAGCTTTCTTT
>.|.|TRBV6-5|TRBJ1-1
CASRRDGNTEAFF
TGTGCCAGCAGGAGGGACGGGAACACTGAAGCTTTCTTT
>.|.|TRBV30|TRBJ1-2
CAWSRVGYTF
TGTGCCTGGAGTCGGGTGGGCTACACCTTC
>.|TRBD1|TRBV15|TRBJ1-3
CATSRSGGQASGNTIYF
TGTGCCACCAGCAGGTCTGGTGGACAGGCCTCTGGAAACACCATATATTTT
>.|TRBD2|TRBV29-1|TRBJ2-5
CSVDPLLAGGPETQYF
TGCAGCGTTGATCCCCTACTAGCGGGAGGGCCGGAGACCCAGTACTTC
>.|.|TRBV20-1|TRBJ2-1
CSAREGQVNEQFF
TGCAGTGCTAGAGAAGGGCAGGTCAATGAGCAGTTCTTC
>.|.|TRBV29-1|TRBJ2-5
CSANEGETQYF
TGCAGCGCCAACGAGGGGGAGACCCAGTACTTC